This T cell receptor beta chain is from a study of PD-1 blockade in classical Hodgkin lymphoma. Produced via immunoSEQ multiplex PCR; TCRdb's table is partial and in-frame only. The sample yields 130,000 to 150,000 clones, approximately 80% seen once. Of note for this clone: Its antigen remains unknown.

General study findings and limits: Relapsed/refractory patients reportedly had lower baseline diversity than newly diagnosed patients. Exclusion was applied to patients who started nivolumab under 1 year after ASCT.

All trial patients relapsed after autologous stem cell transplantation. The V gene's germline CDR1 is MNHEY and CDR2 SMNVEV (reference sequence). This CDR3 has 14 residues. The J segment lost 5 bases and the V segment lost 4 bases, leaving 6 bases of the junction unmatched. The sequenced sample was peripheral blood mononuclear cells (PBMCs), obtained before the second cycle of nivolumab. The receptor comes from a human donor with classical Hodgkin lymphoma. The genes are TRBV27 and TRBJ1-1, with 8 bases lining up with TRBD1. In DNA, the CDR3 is TGTGCCAGCAGTTCACCAGGGGGCCGGACTGAAGCTTTCTTT. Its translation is CASSSPGGRTEAFF.